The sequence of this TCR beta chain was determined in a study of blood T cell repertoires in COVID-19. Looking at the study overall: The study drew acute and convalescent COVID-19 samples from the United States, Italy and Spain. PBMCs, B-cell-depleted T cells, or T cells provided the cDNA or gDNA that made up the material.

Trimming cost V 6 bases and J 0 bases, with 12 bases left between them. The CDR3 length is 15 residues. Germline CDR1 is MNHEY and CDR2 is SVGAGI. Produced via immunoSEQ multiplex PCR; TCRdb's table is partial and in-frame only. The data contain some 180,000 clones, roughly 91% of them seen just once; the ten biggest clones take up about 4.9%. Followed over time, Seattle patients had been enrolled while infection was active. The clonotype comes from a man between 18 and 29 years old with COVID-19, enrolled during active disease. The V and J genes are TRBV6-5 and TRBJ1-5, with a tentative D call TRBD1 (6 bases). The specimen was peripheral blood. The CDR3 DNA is TGTGCCAGCAGCAGGGGCCTGTATAGCAATCAGCCCCAGCATTTT. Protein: CASSRGLYSNQPQHF.